This T cell receptor beta chain was recovered during a study of cytomegalovirus exposure and HLA in healthy donors. Study-wide points: In a later analysis, TCR beta V- and J-gene trimming was associated with a missense DCLRE1C variant. Most subjects had HLA-A and HLA-B alleles reportedly predicted accurately by TCR beta sequences.

As to this clone: The antigen remains unidentified.

Amplification used 60 Vbeta primers and 13 Jbeta primers. This table comes from immunoSEQ multiplex PCR, and its TCRdb copy is limited to in-frame clones, with some not included. The table records over 150,000 clones, almost 80% of them present only once. Specimen: PBMCs. This receptor was identified in a woman aged 50 to 65 in good health and CMV-seronegative.

CDR3: CASSFSGTETQYF. CDR3 bases: TGTGCCAGCAGCTTTTCAGGTACAGAGACCCAGTACTTC. The J gene is TRBJ2-5, the V gene TRBV7-9; D is undetermined. Trimming pared 3 bases from V and 4 bases from J, leaving 9 bases between. CDR3 length: 13 residues. Germline values: CDR1 SEHNR, CDR2 FQNEAQ (reference sequence). The full variable domain, with the rest looked up from reference TRBV7-9 and TRBJ2-5, is DTGVSQNPRHKITKRGQNVTFRCDPISEHNRLYWYRQTLGQGPEFLTYFQNEAQLEKSRLLSDRFSAERPKGSFSTLEIQRTEQGDSAMYLCASSFSGTETQYFGPGTRLLVL.